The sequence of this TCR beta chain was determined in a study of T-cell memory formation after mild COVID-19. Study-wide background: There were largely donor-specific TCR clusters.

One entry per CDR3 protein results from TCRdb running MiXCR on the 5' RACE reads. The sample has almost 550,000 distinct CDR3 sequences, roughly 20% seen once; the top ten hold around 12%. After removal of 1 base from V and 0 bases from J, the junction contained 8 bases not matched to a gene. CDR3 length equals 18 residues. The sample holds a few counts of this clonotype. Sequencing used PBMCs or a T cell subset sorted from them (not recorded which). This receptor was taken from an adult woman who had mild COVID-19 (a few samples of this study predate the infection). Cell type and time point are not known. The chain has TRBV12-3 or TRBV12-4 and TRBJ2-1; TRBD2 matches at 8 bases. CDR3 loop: CASSLGTSPTLSYNEQFF. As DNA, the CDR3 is TGTGCCAGCAGTTTAGGGACTAGCCCGACCCTCTCCTACAATGAGCAGTTCTTC.